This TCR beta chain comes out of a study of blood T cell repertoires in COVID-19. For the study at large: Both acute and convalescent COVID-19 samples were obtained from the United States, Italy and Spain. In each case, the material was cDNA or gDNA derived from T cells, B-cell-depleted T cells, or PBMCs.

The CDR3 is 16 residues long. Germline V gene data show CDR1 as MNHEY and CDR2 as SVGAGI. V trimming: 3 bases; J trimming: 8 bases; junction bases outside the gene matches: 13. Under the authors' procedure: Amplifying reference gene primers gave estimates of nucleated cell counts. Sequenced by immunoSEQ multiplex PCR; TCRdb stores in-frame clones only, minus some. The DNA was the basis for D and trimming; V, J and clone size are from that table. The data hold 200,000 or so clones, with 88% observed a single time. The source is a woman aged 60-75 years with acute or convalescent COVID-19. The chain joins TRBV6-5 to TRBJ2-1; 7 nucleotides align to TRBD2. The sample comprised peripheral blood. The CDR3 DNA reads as TGTGCCAGCAGTTATCTCGGGGTGCGGGAGAGGGATGAGCAGTTCTTC. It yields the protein CASSYLGVRERDEQFF.